The table lists the clone carrying this TCR beta chain with a few counts. Its antigen is still unknown. TCRdb ran MiXCR on the reads and lists one entry per CDR3 protein. The table records roughly 34,000 distinct CDR3 sequences, about 48% of them present only once. This specimen comes from a study of T cell repertoires in cytomegalovirus infection. Across the study: CMV infection together with matching HLA type was indicated by public TCR beta signatures.

The germline gives CDR1 GTSNPN, CDR2 SVGIG (reference sequence). This CDR3 has 14 amino acids. J gave up 5 bases and V 4 bases, and 8 bases lay outside the gene matches. This specimen was CD8+ T cells from cultured PBMCs, taken from culture after CMV antigen stimulation. This TCR was sampled from a human donor in good health (CMV status not recorded). Some clones in this sample may be carry-over from other donors' samples. The gene calls are TRBV30 and TRBJ2-1; 7 bases map to TRBD1. CDR3 residues: CAWKGDSRHNEQFF. As DNA, the CDR3 is TGTGCCTGGAAGGGGGACAGCCGACACAATGAGCAGTTCTTC.